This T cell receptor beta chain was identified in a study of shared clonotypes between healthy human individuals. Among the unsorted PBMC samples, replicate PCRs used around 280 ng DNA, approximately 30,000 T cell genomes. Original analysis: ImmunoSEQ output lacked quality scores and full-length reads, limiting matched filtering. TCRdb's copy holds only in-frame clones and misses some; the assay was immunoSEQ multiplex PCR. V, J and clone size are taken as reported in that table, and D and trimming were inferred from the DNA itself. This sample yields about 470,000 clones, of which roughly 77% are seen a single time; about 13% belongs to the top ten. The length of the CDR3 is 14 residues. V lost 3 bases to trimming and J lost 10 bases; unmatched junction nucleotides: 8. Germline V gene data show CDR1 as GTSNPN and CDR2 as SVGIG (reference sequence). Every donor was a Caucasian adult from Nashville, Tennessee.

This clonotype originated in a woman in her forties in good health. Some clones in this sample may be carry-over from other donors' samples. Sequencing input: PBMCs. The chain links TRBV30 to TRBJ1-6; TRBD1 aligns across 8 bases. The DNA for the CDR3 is TGTGCCTGGAGCTCCGGACAGGGTGGATCACCCCTCCACTTT. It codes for CAWSSGQGGSPLHF.